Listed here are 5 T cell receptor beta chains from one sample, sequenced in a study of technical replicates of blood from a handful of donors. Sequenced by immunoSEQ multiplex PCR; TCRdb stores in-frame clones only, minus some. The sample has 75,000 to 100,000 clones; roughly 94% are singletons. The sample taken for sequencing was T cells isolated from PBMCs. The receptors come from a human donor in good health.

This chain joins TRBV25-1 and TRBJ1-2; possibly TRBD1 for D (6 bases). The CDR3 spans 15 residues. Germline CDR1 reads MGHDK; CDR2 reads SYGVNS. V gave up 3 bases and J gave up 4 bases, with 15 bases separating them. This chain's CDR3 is CASSETDSLPYGYTF. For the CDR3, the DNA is TGTGCCAGCAGTGAGACGGACAGCTTACCCTATGGCTACACCTTC.

CDR3 coding DNA: TGTGCCAGCAGCTTGGACATACCTAATTCACCCCTCCACTTT. This sequence encodes CASSLDIPNSPLHF. This chain uses TRBV5-4 with TRBJ1-6; the D is unclear. CDR1 and CDR2 (germline): SGHNT, YYREEE (reference sequence). V lost 0 bases, J lost 6 bases, and 7 bases lay in between. This CDR3 spans 14 amino acids.

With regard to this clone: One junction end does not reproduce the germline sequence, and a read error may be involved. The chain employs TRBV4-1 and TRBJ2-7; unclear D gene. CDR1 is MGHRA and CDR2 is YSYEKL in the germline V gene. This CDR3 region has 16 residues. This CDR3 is CASSPTPLEPSSEQYF. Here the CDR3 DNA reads TGCGCCAGCAGTCCAACACCCCTAGAGCCCTCCTCCGAGCAGTACTTC.

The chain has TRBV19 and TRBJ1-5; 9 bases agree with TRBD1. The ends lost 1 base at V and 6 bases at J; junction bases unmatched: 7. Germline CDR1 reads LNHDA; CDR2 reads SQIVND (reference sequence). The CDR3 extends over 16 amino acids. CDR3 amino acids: CASSIADRGTIQPQHF. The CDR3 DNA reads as TGTGCCAGTAGTATAGCGGACAGGGGTACAATTCAGCCCCAGCATTTT.

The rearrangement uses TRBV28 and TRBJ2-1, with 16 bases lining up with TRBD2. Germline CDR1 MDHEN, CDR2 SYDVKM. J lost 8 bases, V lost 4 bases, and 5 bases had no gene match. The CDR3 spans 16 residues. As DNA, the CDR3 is TGTGCCAGCAGTTCCCTGGGACTAGCGGGGGGGGATGAGCAGTTCTTC. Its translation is CASSSLGLAGGDEQFF.